A selection of T cell receptor beta chains follows, all from one sample in a study of T cell changes during pregnancy in multiple sclerosis. Measured with immunoSEQ multiplex PCR; TCRdb has only the in-frame clones, and not every one. The table records tens of thousands of clones, roughly 90% of them present only once. The sequencing used CD8+ T cells from peripheral blood mononuclear cells, collected in the second trimester of pregnancy. The receptors were gathered from a female donor with multiple sclerosis, enrolled in a pregnancy study. The CDR3 runs from the conserved cysteine through the conserved F or W. The D gene is left open where the match is weak. Size is omitted from some rows. Given values are once, few, many or a class for expanded clones.

D	V	J	size	CDR3	DNA
TRBD2	TRBV7-2	TRBJ2-7	-	CASSLVAGGTYEQYF	TGTGCCAGCAGCTTAGTTGCGGGGGGCACCTACGAGCAGTACTTC
TRBD1	TRBV29-1	TRBJ1-2	-	CSVDIRTGVEGYTF	TGCAGCGTTGACATTAGGACAGGCGTCGAAGGCTACACCTTC
-	TRBV2	TRBJ1-2	-	CAKGGYGYTF	TGTGCCAAGGGAGGGTATGGCTACACCTTC
-	TRBV7-3	TRBJ1-2	-	CASSLNPGWGYTF	TGTGCCAGCAGCTTAAATCCAGGGTGGGGCTACACCTTC
TRBD1	TRBV4-1	TRBJ1-2	-	CASSQVVGTDYGYTF	TGCGCCAGCAGCCAAGTTGTAGGGACAGACTATGGCTACACCTTC
TRBD1	TRBV2	TRBJ1-5	-	CASSGSGTGENQPQHF	TGTGCCAGCAGTGGTTCAGGGACAGGGGAGAATCAGCCCCAGCATTTT
-	TRBV6-1	TRBJ2-1	-	CASRGLDRFHNEQFF	TGTGCCAGCAGGGGACTGGACAGGTTCCACAATGAGCAGTTCTTC
-	TRBV2	TRBJ1-5	-	CASSDFVTVNQPQHF	TGTGCCAGCAGTGACTTTGTGACAGTAAATCAGCCCCAGCATTTT
-	TRBV5-6	TRBJ1-1	-	CASFPYTEAFF	TGTGCCAGCTTCCCCTACACTGAAGCTTTCTTT
TRBD1	TRBV6-5	TRBJ1-2	-	CASSWDRDDGYTF	TGTGCCAGCAGTTGGGACAGGGACGACGGCTACACCTTC
-	TRBV11-2	TRBJ2-5	-	CASSPQVQETQYF	TGTGCCAGCAGCCCCCAGGTCCAAGAGACCCAGTACTTC
TRBD1	TRBV4-1	TRBJ1-5	-	CASSQDQGTGLQPQHF	TGCGCCAGCAGCCAAGATCAGGGGACAGGGCTTCAGCCCCAGCATTTT
TRBD2	TRBV5-5	TRBJ2-7	-	CATQAGGARHEQYF	TGTGCCACCCAAGCGGGGGGTGCGAGACACGAGCAGTACTTC
TRBD1	TRBV7-7	TRBJ2-7	few	CASSPGTGSYEQYF	TGTGCTAGCAGCCCCGGGACAGGGTCCTACGAGCAGTACTTC
-	TRBV29-1	TRBJ1-2	-	CSVEGAGYTF	TGCAGCGTTGAGGGAGCTGGCTACACCTTC
-	TRBV11-2	TRBJ1-2	-	CASSLAAANYGYTF	TGTGCCAGCAGCTTAGCCGCAGCTAACTATGGCTACACCTTC
-	TRBV19	TRBJ2-7	-	CATTGATYEQYF	TGTGCCACCACCGGAGCTACCTACGAGCAGTACTTC
TRBD1	TRBV19	TRBJ1-1	-	CASSVPGQPEEAFF	TGTGCCAGTAGTGTTCCGGGACAGCCTGAAGAGGCTTTCTTT
-	TRBV4-3	TRBJ1-1	-	CASSQAGGASNTEAFF	TGCGCCAGCAGCCAAGCGGGCGGGGCATCTAACACTGAAGCTTTCTTT
TRBD1	TRBV5-5	TRBJ1-2	-	CASSLGQGAVYGYTF	TGTGCCAGCAGCTTAGGACAGGGGGCGGTCTATGGCTACACCTTC
TRBD1	TRBV2	TRBJ1-2	few	CASTGTERGYTF	TGTGCCAGCACCGGGACAGAGAGAGGCTACACCTTC
-	TRBV4-3	TRBJ1-3	-	CASSPGTGSGNTIYF	TGCGCCAGCAGCCCCGGAACAGGGTCAGGAAACACCATATATTTT
TRBD2	TRBV2	TRBJ2-3	-	CASSSSGVDTQYF	TGTGCCAGCAGCTCTAGCGGGGTAGATACGCAGTATTTT
TRBD1	TRBV7-6	TRBJ2-7	-	CASSLAGQGEFYEQYF	TGTGCCAGCAGCTTAGCTGGCCAGGGGGAATTCTACGAGCAGTACTTC
-	TRBV29-1	TRBJ1-1	-	CSVTGSLAEAFF	TGCAGCGTGACAGGCAGTCTAGCTGAAGCTTTCTTT
TRBD1	TRBV2	TRBJ1-6	once	CASSETGEGPRNSPLHF	TGTGCCAGCAGTGAGACAGGGGAGGGCCCCCGTAATTCACCCCTCCACTTT
TRBD1	TRBV7-3	TRBJ1-1	-	CASSSYPLGQASEAFF	TGTGCCAGCAGCTCCTACCCCCTTGGACAGGCTTCAGAAGCTTTCTTT
-	TRBV27	TRBJ1-1	-	CASSLVGGTEAFF	TGTGCCAGCAGTTTAGTGGGGGGTACTGAAGCTTTCTTT
-	TRBV7-7	TRBJ2-2	-	CASSLGTFLNTGELFF	TGTGCCAGCAGCTTAGGCACATTTTTGAACACCGGGGAGCTGTTTTTT
TRBD1	TRBV7-8	TRBJ1-2	-	CASSRGGTGTNYGYTF	TGTGCCAGCAGCCGCGGGGGGACAGGGACCAACTATGGCTACACCTTC
TRBD1	TRBV6-1	TRBJ2-5	-	CASSEGQEEETQYF	TGTGCCAGCAGTGAGGGACAGGAAGAGGAGACCCAGTACTTC
-	TRBV30	TRBJ2-7	-	CAWSVAGAYEQYF	TGTGCCTGGAGTGTTGCGGGGGCATACGAGCAGTACTTC
-	TRBV5-6	TRBJ1-6	-	CASSTAPENYNSPLHF	TGTGCCAGCAGCACGGCCCCGGAGAACTATAATTCACCCCTCCACTTT
TRBD2	TRBV9	TRBJ2-5	-	CASSASGGIQETQYF	TGTGCCAGCAGCGCGAGCGGGGGGATCCAAGAGACCCAGTACTTC
-	TRBV10-3	TRBJ2-7	-	CAISPGLLYEQYF	TGTGCCATCAGCCCGGGACTCCTCTACGAGCAGTACTTC
TRBD1	TRBV27	TRBJ1-1	-	CASRPTGGRGDTEAFF	TGTGCCAGCAGGCCGACAGGGGGCAGAGGGGACACTGAAGCTTTCTTT
TRBD1	TRBV7-3	TRBJ2-5	-	CASSLTGVGTQYF	TGTGCCAGCAGCCTTACAGGGGTAGGGACCCAGTACTTC
TRBD1	TRBV4-3	TRBJ2-7	-	CASSQGTGYSYEQYF	TGCGCCAGCAGCCAAGGGACAGGGTACTCCTACGAGCAGTACTTC
-	TRBV27	TRBJ2-7	-	CASSFGIAYEQYF	TGTGCCAGCAGTTTCGGGATAGCCTACGAGCAGTACTTC
-	TRBV5-8	TRBJ1-4	-	CASSGGQSTNEKLFF	TGTGCCAGCAGCGGCGGACAGTCAACTAATGAAAAACTGTTTTTT
-	TRBV7-9	TRBJ2-1	few	CASRAAGTYNEQFF	TGTGCCAGCAGGGCAGCGGGTACCTACAATGAGCAGTTCTTC
TRBD1	TRBV6-6	TRBJ2-2	-	CASRGTGAGELFF	TGTGCCAGCAGGGGGACAGGGGCCGGGGAGCTGTTTTTT
-	TRBV30	TRBJ1-1	-	CAWSAGTLNTEAFF	TGTGCCTGGAGTGCCGGGACTTTGAACACTGAAGCTTTCTTT
TRBD2	TRBV7-6	TRBJ2-1	-	CASSLSGGIYNEQFF	TGTGCCAGCAGCTTAAGCGGGGGGATCTACAATGAGCAGTTCTTC
-	TRBV4-1	TRBJ1-1	-	CASSTRKGTEAFF	TGCGCCAGCAGCACGCGCAAGGGGACTGAAGCTTTCTTT
-	TRBV19	TRBJ2-7	-	CASSESSSPSYEQYF	TGTGCCAGTAGTGAGAGCTCCTCCCCGTCCTACGAGCAGTACTTC
-	TRBV7-9	TRBJ1-3	-	CASSWVGRSGNTIYF	TGTGCCAGCAGCTGGGTGGGCCGCTCTGGAAACACCATATATTTT
TRBD2	TRBV9	TRBJ2-3	-	CASSAGGASTDTQYF	TGTGCCAGCAGCGCCGGGGGGGCTAGCACAGATACGCAGTATTTT
-	TRBV7-2	TRBJ1-1	-	CASSFPGANTEAFF	TGTGCCAGCAGCTTCCCAGGGGCGAACACTGAAGCTTTCTTT
-	TRBV4-2	TRBJ2-3	-	CASSQVAGNVADTQYF	TGTGCCAGCAGCCAAGTCGCAGGGAACGTAGCAGATACGCAGTATTTT
-	TRBV7-9	TRBJ1-1	-	CASSVGGIRAEAFF	TGTGCCAGCAGCGTCGGAGGGATCCGTGCTGAAGCTTTCTTT
-	TRBV5-6	TRBJ1-3	-	CASSLGGAHGNTIYF	TGTGCCAGCAGCTTGGGTGGGGCTCATGGAAACACCATATATTTT
-	TRBV7-3	TRBJ2-3	-	CASSLTSGGWDTQYF	TGTGCCAGCAGCTTAACATCAGGGGGGTGGGATACGCAGTATTTT